These 11 T cell receptor beta chains originate from one sample sequenced in a study of blood T cell repertoires in COVID-19. Some clones are missing from TCRdb's copy, which holds only in-frame ones; the method was immunoSEQ multiplex PCR. The data show 200,000 to 250,000 clones, with over 75% seen just once and roughly 13% held by the top ten. The specimen was peripheral blood. Receptors were obtained from a human donor in a cohort sampled during active COVID-19.

This chain uses TRBV7-2 with TRBJ1-4; a weak D match, TRBD1 (5 bases). Trimming left V 4 bases short and J 0 bases short, with 15 bases between. This CDR3 spans 17 amino acids. Germline CDR1 reads SGHTA; CDR2 reads FQGNSA. CDR3 residues: CASSSDSDIATNEKLFF. CDR3 nucleotides: TGTGCCAGCAGCTCTGACAGCGACATTGCAACTAATGAAAAACTGTTTTTT. The whole variable domain, remainder taken from reference TRBV7-2 and TRBJ1-4, is GAGVSQSPSNKVTEKGKDVELRCDPISGHTALYWYRQSLGQGLEFLIYFQGNSAPDKSGLPSDRFSAERTGGSVSTLTIQRTQQEDSAVYLCASSSDSDIATNEKLFFGSGTQLSVL.

A single count supports this clone. The CDR3 carries no conserved terminal phenylalanine or tryptophan, so it likely arises from a read error. This rearrangement joins TRBV5-4 to TRBJ1-4; D unresolved. Per the germline V gene, CDR1 is SGHNT and CDR2 is YYREEE (reference sequence). This CDR3 spans 14 amino acids. V lost 0 bases and J lost 5, with 8 bases in between. This CDR3 is CASSLDGLNEKLFT. The CDR3 region has the DNA TGTGCCAGCAGCTTGGACGGGTTAAATGAAAAACTGTTTACT.

The rearrangement joins TRBV5-6 to TRBJ2-1, with 10 bases identical to TRBD1. CDR1 and CDR2 (germline): SGHDT, YYEEEE. The CDR3 extends over 15 amino acids. The V gene end was trimmed by 4 bases and the J gene end by 7 bases; junction bases not matched to a gene: 8. The DNA of the CDR3 is TGTGCCAGCAGCCCGGACAGGACAGGGGGTAATGAGCAGTTCTTC. The encoded protein is CASSPDRTGGNEQFF. The whole variable domain, filled in from reference TRBV5-6 and TRBJ2-1, reads DAGVTQSPTHLIKTRGQQVTLRCSPKSGHDTVSWYQQALGQGPQFIFQYYEEEERQRGNFPDRFSGHQFPNYSSELNVNALLLGDSALYLCASSPDRTGGNEQFFGPGTRLTVL.

The chain combines TRBV7-6 with TRBJ2-2; 7 bases map to TRBD2. Germline V gene data show CDR1 as SGHVS and CDR2 as FNYEAQ. CDR3 length: 17 residues. Unmatched junction bases numbered 11, after V lost 6 bases and J lost 1 base. The CDR3 DNA sequence: TGTGCCAGCAGTTCCGGGACTACAAAGGGGAACACCGGGGAGCTGTTTTTT. It translates to CASSSGTTKGNTGELFF.

The chain joins TRBV29-1 to TRBJ2-3; a possible D gene is TRBD1 (6 bases). The CDR3 runs to 11 residues. Germline assignment: CDR1 SQVTM and CDR2 ANQGSEA. V was cut by 3 bases and J by 11 bases, with 12 bases left in between. CDR3 protein: CSVDGTGKQYF. Written as DNA, the CDR3 is TGCAGCGTTGACGGAACAGGGAAGCAGTATTTT.

The rearrangement links TRBV6-5 to TRBJ2-7, with 12 bases fitting TRBD2. V gave up 6 bases and J gave up 9 bases; unmatched junction bases: 9. Germline V CDR1 and CDR2: MNHEY, SVGAGI. The length of the CDR3 is 14 residues. CDR3 sequence reads: CASSWTSGDPRQYF. For the CDR3, the DNA is TGTGCCAGCAGCTGGACTAGCGGGGACCCCCGGCAGTACTTC.

Regarding this clone: The sample carries other DNA sequences with the same CDR3. The chain carries TRBV7-3 and TRBJ2-5; a weak D match, TRBD2 (5 bases). There are 13 residues in the CDR3. Germline CDR1 SGHTA, CDR2 FQGTGA. Trimming took off 2 bases at V and 5 bases at J, with 9 bases between the two ends. CDR3 protein: CASSLGGWETQYF. DNA of the CDR3: TGTGCCAGCAGCTTAGGAGGCTGGGAGACCCAGTACTTC.

The V call is TRBV6-5, the J call TRBJ2-5, with TRBD1 as a possible D gene (6 bases). Germline V gene sequence: CDR1 MNHEY, CDR2 SVGAGI. V lost 8 bases and J lost 2, with 18 bases in between. The CDR3 contains 15 residues. The CDR3 loop reads CASGTPLRNQETQYF. For the CDR3, the DNA is TGTGCCAGCGGGACACCACTCAGAAATCAAGAGACCCAGTACTTC.

The chain combines TRBV27 with TRBJ1-4; no clear D gene. The length of the CDR3 is 13 residues. The germline V gene has CDR1 MNHEY and CDR2 SMNVEV (reference sequence). Between the trimmed V and J ends, which lost 4 bases and 6 bases, there was a span of 9 bases. The CDR3 region is CASSSGVDEKLFF. CDR3 sequence (DNA): TGTGCCAGCAGTTCCGGGGTGGATGAAAAACTGTTTTTT.

This chain joins TRBV28 and TRBJ1-4; D not certain. Trimming took 6 bases from V and 3 from J, leaving 11 bases between them. From germline, CDR1 is MDHEN and CDR2 SYDVKM. The CDR3 covers 14 residues. CDR3 amino acids: CASSMRGSNEKLFF. The CDR3 DNA follows: TGTGCCAGCAGCATGCGGGGTTCTAATGAAAAACTGTTTTTT. Combining the CDR3 with reference TRBV28 and TRBJ1-4 gives the whole variable domain DVKVTQSSRYLVKRTGEKVFLECVQDMDHENMFWYRQDPGLGLRLIYFSYDVKMKEKGDIPEGYSVSREKKERFSLILESASTNQTSMYLCASSMRGSNEKLFFGSGTQLSVL.

The V call is TRBV7-3, the J call TRBJ1-1; D call uncertain. The germline V and J ends were trimmed by 1 base and 1 base, with 7 bases remaining between them. This CDR3 contains 14 residues. Germline values: CDR1 SGHTA, CDR2 FQGTGA. The CDR3 protein is CASSLIPGNTEAFF. The CDR3 DNA sequence: TGTGCCAGCAGCTTAATACCAGGGAACACTGAAGCTTTCTTT.